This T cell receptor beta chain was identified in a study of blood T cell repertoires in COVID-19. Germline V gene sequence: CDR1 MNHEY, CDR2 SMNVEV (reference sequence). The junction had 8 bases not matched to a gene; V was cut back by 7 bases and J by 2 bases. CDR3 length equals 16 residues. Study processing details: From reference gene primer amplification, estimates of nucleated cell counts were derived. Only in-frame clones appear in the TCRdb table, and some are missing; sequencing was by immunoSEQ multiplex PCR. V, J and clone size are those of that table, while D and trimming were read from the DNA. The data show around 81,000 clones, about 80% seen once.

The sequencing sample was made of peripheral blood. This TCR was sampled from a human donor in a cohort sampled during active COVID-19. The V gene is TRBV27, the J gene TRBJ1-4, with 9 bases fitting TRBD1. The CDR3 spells CASKNTGGATNEKLFF. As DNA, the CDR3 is TGTGCCAGCAAAAACACAGGGGGCGCGACTAATGAAAAACTGTTTTTT.